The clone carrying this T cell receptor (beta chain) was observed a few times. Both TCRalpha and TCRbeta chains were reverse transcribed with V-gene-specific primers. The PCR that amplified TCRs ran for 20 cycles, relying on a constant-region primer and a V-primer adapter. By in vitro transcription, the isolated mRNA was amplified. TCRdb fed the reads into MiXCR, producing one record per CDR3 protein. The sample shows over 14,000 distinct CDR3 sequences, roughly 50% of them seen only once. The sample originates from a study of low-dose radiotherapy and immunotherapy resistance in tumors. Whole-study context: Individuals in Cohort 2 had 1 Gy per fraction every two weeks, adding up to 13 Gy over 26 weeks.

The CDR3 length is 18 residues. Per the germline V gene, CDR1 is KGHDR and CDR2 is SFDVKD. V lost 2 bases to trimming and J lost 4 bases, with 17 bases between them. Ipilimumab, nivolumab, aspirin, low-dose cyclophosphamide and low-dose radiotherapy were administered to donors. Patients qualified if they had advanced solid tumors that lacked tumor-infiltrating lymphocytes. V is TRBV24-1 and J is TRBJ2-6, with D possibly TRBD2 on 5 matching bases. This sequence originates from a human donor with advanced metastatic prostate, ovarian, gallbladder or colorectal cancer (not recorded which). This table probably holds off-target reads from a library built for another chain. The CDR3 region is CATSDSLGGGPGANVLTF. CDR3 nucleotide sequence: TGTGCCACCAGTGATTCTCTTGGCGGAGGACCCGGGGCCAACGTCCTGACTTTC.